The 32 T cell receptor beta chains below all came from one sample that was sequenced in a study of spatial heterogeneity in lung cancer. MiXCR was run by TCRdb on the 5' RACE reads, yielding one entry per CDR3 protein. Of about 94,000 distinct CDR3 sequences in the sample, approximately 20% were seen once. The time point is: blood at routine non-recurrence follow-up after resection. This specimen consisted of PBMCs, obtained at follow-up. Receptor source: a male donor with early-stage non-small cell lung cancer.

There are a few counts of this clonotype. The chain has TRBV15 and TRBJ1-5; tentative D call: TRBD1 (5 bases). The V gene's germline CDR1 is LNHNV and CDR2 YYDKDF (reference sequence). This CDR3 contains 15 residues. The V and J ends lost 0 bases and 9 bases respectively, with 15 bases between them. CDR3 sequence (DNA): TGTGCCACCAGCAGAGATAAACGGGGGTCCACGCCCCAGCATTTT. Its protein product is CATSRDKRGSTPQHF.

This clonotype appeared many times. The chain is built from TRBV4-1 and TRBJ1-2, with D possibly TRBD1 on 5 matching bases. The CDR3 has 14 residues. Trimming removed 2 bases at V and 6 bases at J, with 13 bases between. Germline CDR1 is MGHRA and CDR2 is YSYEKL. CDR3 protein: CASSQISQDHGYTF. The CDR3 DNA is TGCGCCAGCAGCCAAATCTCACAGGATCATGGCTACACCTTC.

The rearrangement joins TRBV12-3 or TRBV12-4 to TRBJ1-2; possibly TRBD1 for D (5 bases). The CDR3 sequence is 14 residues long. Trimming pared 5 bases from V and 7 bases from J, leaving 17 bases between. The DNA for the CDR3 is TGTGCCAGCAGTGGGGCCCCTCGACAGAGTGGCTACACCTTC. This gives the protein CASSGAPRQSGYTF.

This clonotype was observed a few times. The rearrangement links TRBV20-1 to TRBJ2-5; D unclear. The CDR3 length is 15 residues. Trimming shortened V by 0 bases and J by 1 base, and 12 bases separated the two germline ends. Germline V gives CDR1 DFQATT, CDR2 SNEGSKA (reference sequence). The CDR3 loop is CSAREGAVFQETQYF. Written as DNA, the CDR3 is TGCAGTGCTAGAGAGGGCGCAGTCTTCCAAGAGACCCAGTACTTC.

This clonotype has only a few counts. This chain connects TRBV25-1 to TRBJ1-2; possibly TRBD1 for D (6 bases). This CDR3 is 13 amino acids long. Per the germline V gene, CDR1 is MGHDK and CDR2 is SYGVNS. The V end was cut by 5 bases, the J end by 8 bases, with 15 bases between. CDR3 region: CASSPSTGRGYTF. Here the CDR3 DNA reads TGTGCCAGCAGTCCTAGTACAGGGCGCGGCTACACCTTC.

Ten or more counts support this clonotype. The DNA of the CDR3 is TGTGCCAGCAGCTTAGAGGCAGGGGAGAGCACCGGGGAGCTGTTTTTT. Protein: CASSLEAGESTGELFF. The V gene is TRBV11-2, the J gene TRBJ2-2; TRBD1 might be the D (6 bases). The V gene's germline CDR1 is SGHAT and CDR2 FQNNGV. This CDR3 comprises 16 residues. V lost 0 bases to trimming and J lost 4 bases, with 12 bases between them.

The rearrangement uses TRBV5-1 and TRBJ2-5, with 7 bases identical to TRBD1. J gave up 1 base and V 4 bases, and 4 bases lay outside the gene matches. From germline, CDR1 is SGHRS and CDR2 YFSETQ. The CDR3 length is 14 residues. The CDR3 spells CASSLRTGQETQYF. The DNA for the CDR3 is TGCGCCAGCAGCCTCCGGACAGGCCAAGAGACCCAGTACTTC. Based on the CDR3 plus reference TRBV5-1 and TRBJ2-5, the full variable domain is KAGVTQTPRYLIKTRGQQVTLSCSPISGHRSVSWYQQTPGQGLQFLFEYFSETQRNKGNFPGRFSGRQFSNSRSEMNVSTLELGDSALYLCASSLRTGQETQYFGPGTRLLVL.

V usage is TRBV20-1 and J usage is TRBJ2-2; 9 bases line up with TRBD2. Germline CDR1 and CDR2: DFQATT and SNEGSKA (reference sequence). This CDR3 spans 14 amino acids. V shed 4 bases, J shed 6 bases, and the junction held 6 bases outside the gene matches. The chain's CDR3 is CSATSREGPGELFF. CDR3 coding DNA: TGCAGTGCTACGTCGCGGGAGGGCCCCGGGGAGCTGTTTTTT.

This clonotype has just a few counts. The gene calls are TRBV6-1 and TRBJ2-3, with 10 positions matching TRBD2. CDR3 length: 16 amino acids. V was clipped by 6 bases and J by 0 bases; unmatched bases: 6. CDR1 and CDR2 from the germline V gene are MNHNS and SASEGT. CDR3 residues: CASRPPTSGSTDTQYF. The CDR3 coding sequence is TGTGCCAGCAGACCGCCGACTAGCGGGAGCACAGATACGCAGTATTTT.

The sample holds many counts of this clonotype. The genes are TRBV5-4 and TRBJ2-2; no firm D call. The V end was cut by 3 bases, the J end by 7 bases, with 7 bases between. This CDR3 spans 12 amino acids. CDR1 is SGHNT and CDR2 is YYREEE in the germline V gene (reference sequence). DNA for the CDR3: TGTGCCAGCAGCTCCACAAACGGGGAGCTGTTTTTT. The encoded protein is CASSSTNGELFF. The full variable domain, completed using reference TRBV5-4 and TRBJ2-2, is ETGVTQSPTHLIKTRGQQVTLRCSSQSGHNTVSWYQQALGQGPQFIFQYYREEENGRGNFPPRFSGLQFPNYSSELNVNALELDDSALYLCASSSTNGELFFGEGSRLTVL.

The chain uses TRBV7-9 and TRBJ2-3, with 7 bases lining up with TRBD1. Germline V CDR1 and CDR2: SEHNR, FQNEAQ (reference sequence). This CDR3 is built from 15 residues. V gave up 5 bases and J gave up 6 bases; unmatched junction bases: 11. The CDR3 sequence is CASSASGGRRDTQYF. CDR3 DNA: TGTGCCAGCAGCGCGTCAGGGGGTCGGCGGGATACGCAGTATTTT.

CDR3 nucleotide sequence: TGTGCCAGCAGCTTAGGATCTGTACAGGGATACGAGCAGTACGTC. It encodes CASSLGSVQGYEQYV. V gene TRBV11-2 combines with J gene TRBJ2-7; a weak D match, TRBD1 (6 bases). CDR1 is SGHAT, CDR2 FQNNGV, per germline. V was cut by 1 base and J by 4 bases, with 14 bases left in between. The CDR3 loop spans 15 amino acids.

The table lists this clonotype with many counts. The chain joins TRBV12-3 or TRBV12-4 to TRBJ2-3; 9 positions agree with TRBD2. V was clipped by 2 bases and J by 6 bases; unmatched bases: 6. The CDR3 spans 15 residues. CDR3 nucleotides: TGTGCCAGCAGTTTAAACGCGGGGGGGCCTGATACGCAGTATTTT. Translation: CASSLNAGGPDTQYF.

This sequence joins TRBV7-9 and TRBJ2-1; no definite D call. The CDR3 runs to 16 residues. CDR1 is SEHNR and CDR2 is FQNEAQ in the germline V gene (reference sequence). Between the trimmed V and J ends, which lost 4 bases and 1 base, there was a span of 14 bases. CDR3 protein: CASSSLLPNSYNEQFF. The CDR3, as DNA: TGTGCCAGCAGCTCCCTTTTGCCTAATTCCTACAATGAGCAGTTCTTC.

This clonotype was detected a few times. CDR3 amino acids: CRTTRNTEAFF. CDR3 nucleotides: TGCAGGACAACCCGGAACACTGAAGCTTTCTTT. V and J are TRBV20-1 and TRBJ1-1; no clear D gene. The length of the CDR3 is 11 residues. CDR1 and CDR2 from the germline V gene are DFQATT and SNEGSKA (reference sequence).

This rearrangement joins TRBV4-1 to TRBJ1-1, with 8 bases aligning to TRBD1. The V and J ends lost 3 bases and 4 bases, in that order; junction bases with no gene match: 19. This CDR3 has 19 residues. Germline values: CDR1 MGHRA, CDR2 YSYEKL. CDR3 DNA: TGCGCCAGCAGCCAGGGGGATTTCGACAGGGGCGCCAGAGGCACTGAAGCTTTCTTT. Protein product: CASSQGDFDRGARGTEAFF.

The rearrangement links TRBV20-1 to TRBJ2-1; 14 positions match TRBD2. This CDR3 is built from 18 residues. Germline CDR1 reads DFQATT; CDR2 reads SNEGSKA (reference sequence). V was clipped by 5 bases and J by 7 bases; unmatched bases: 16. The CDR3 loop reads CSALPDPGTSGRLNEQFF. The DNA for the CDR3 is TGCAGTGCTCTCCCCGACCCGGGGACTAGCGGGAGATTGAATGAGCAGTTCTTC.

This clonotype was picked up a small number of times. This sequence joins TRBV7-3 and TRBJ1-1; tentatively, D is TRBD1 (5 bases). V lost 4 bases, J lost 2 bases, and 8 bases lay in between. This CDR3 has 13 residues. CDR1 is SGHTA, CDR2 FQGTGA, per germline. CDR3 in DNA: TGTGCCAGCAGCTCGCAGGGAAACACTGAAGCTTTCTTT. Translating gives CASSSQGNTEAFF.

This clonotype was observed many times. V gene TRBV27 combines with J gene TRBJ2-7; 9 bases are a match to TRBD1. CDR1 is MNHEY, CDR2 SMNVEV, per germline (reference sequence). The CDR3 totals 15 residues. V lost 5 bases and J lost 8; bases outside the gene matches: 13. CDR3 loop: CASSTVRDRVVKQYF. The CDR3 DNA reads TGTGCCAGCAGTACGGTCCGGGACAGGGTGGTAAAGCAGTACTTC.

This clonotype was found many times. V and J are TRBV5-1 and TRBJ2-3; D gene ambiguous. This CDR3 region has 16 residues. Trimming shortened V by 6 bases and J by 0 bases, and 17 bases separated the two germline ends. Germline V gene sequence: CDR1 SGHRS, CDR2 YFSETQ. The CDR3 here is CASTWRSGPSTDTQYF. The CDR3 nucleotides read TGCGCCAGCACCTGGCGTTCGGGCCCTAGCACAGATACGCAGTATTTT.

V gene TRBV10-3 combines with J gene TRBJ2-7, with 8 nucleotides matching TRBD2. V shed 6 bases and J 0 bases; nucleotides not matched to a gene: 4. Germline CDR1 reads ENHRY; CDR2 reads SYGVKD. This CDR3 has 14 residues. CDR3 sequence reads: CAISERGSSYEQYF. The CDR3 DNA reads as TGTGCCATCAGCGAGCGGGGGAGCTCCTACGAGCAGTACTTC.

The chain couples TRBV13 to TRBJ1-1, with a weak D call TRBD1 (6 bases). The germline gives CDR1 PRHDT, CDR2 FYEKMQ (reference sequence). The CDR3 runs 14 residues. The V gene lost 4 bases and the J gene lost 7 bases, with 16 bases spanning the gap. Here the CDR3 reads CASSSSRRTVEAFF. The DNA of the CDR3 is TGTGCCAGCAGCTCCTCCCGACGGACAGTTGAAGCTTTCTTT.

This clonotype has more than one count but fewer than ten. The chain uses TRBV7-2 and TRBJ2-1; D not resolved. Germline assignment: CDR1 SGHTA and CDR2 FQGNSA. This CDR3 comprises 15 residues. V was shortened by 1 base and J by 2 bases, with 9 bases between the two germline ends. The CDR3 loop is CASSLEGATYNEQFF. The CDR3 DNA follows: TGTGCCAGCAGCTTAGAGGGCGCAACCTACAATGAGCAGTTCTTC. Looking up the rest from reference TRBV7-2 and TRBJ2-1 gives the full variable domain: GAGVSQSPSNKVTEKGKDVELRCDPISGHTALYWYRQSLGQGLEFLIYFQGNSAPDKSGLPSDRFSAERTGGSVSTLTIQRTQQEDSAVYLCASSLEGATYNEQFFGPGTRLTVL.

There are a few counts of this clonotype. This chain joins TRBV12-3 or TRBV12-4 and TRBJ2-7; TRBD2 agrees at 12 bases. The CDR3 spans 15 residues. Unmatched junction bases numbered 8, after V lost 5 bases and J lost 6 bases. Here the CDR3 reads CASSPLTSGSSEQYF. The DNA of the CDR3 is TGTGCCAGCAGTCCGCTGACTAGCGGGAGTAGCGAGCAGTACTTC.

On this clonotype: As the CDR3 is not closed by the conserved phenylalanine or tryptophan, this likely results from a read error. The limits of the CDR3 on the DNA are not certain, so only TCRdb's listed CDR3 is given. The chain uses TRBV29-1 and TRBJ2-3; the D call of TRBD2 is as the table states it, not checked on the DNA. Germline V gives CDR1 SQVTM, CDR2 ANQGSEA. The CDR3 region is 13 residues in length, termini included. CDR3 loop: CSVGGLGMETQYY.

V is TRBV7-9 and J is TRBJ1-2, with D uncertain. Germline V gives CDR1 SEHNR, CDR2 FQNEAQ (reference sequence). V lost 5 bases and J lost 8, with 12 bases in between. The CDR3 totals 12 residues. As DNA, the CDR3 is TGTGCCAGCAGCGCGTCGTCCGAAGGCTACACCTTC. Amino acid sequence: CASSASSEGYTF.

The V gene is TRBV5-1, the J gene TRBJ1-3; a weak D match, TRBD1 (5 bases). Germline-derived CDR1 and CDR2 are SGHRS and YFSETQ. V lost 4 bases and J lost 0, with 11 bases in between. This CDR3 is 15 amino acids long. The CDR3 protein is CASSPGLTSGNTIYF. CDR3 DNA sequence: TGCGCCAGCAGCCCGGGACTGACCTCTGGAAACACCATATATTTT.

CDR3 sequence: CASSLSPSGINNEQFF. The DNA of the CDR3 is TGTGCCAGCAGCTTAAGTCCTAGCGGAATCAACAATGAGCAGTTCTTC. The rearrangement uses TRBV7-2 and TRBJ2-1; 7 nucleotides match TRBD2. V lost 2 bases to trimming and J lost 5 bases; unmatched junction nucleotides: 9. The CDR3 has 16 amino acids. Germline loops: CDR1 SGHTA, CDR2 FQGNSA.

This chain uses TRBV7-9 with TRBJ1-1; a possible D gene is TRBD1 (6 bases). The CDR3 runs 14 residues. The V gene lost 1 base and the J gene lost 4 bases, with 10 bases spanning the gap. Looked up from germline, CDR1 is SEHNR and CDR2 is FQNEAQ (reference sequence). This chain's CDR3 is CASSLEGVGTEAFF. As DNA, the CDR3 is TGTGCCAGCAGCTTAGAGGGGGTGGGCACTGAAGCTTTCTTT.

This clonotype has just a few counts. Its ends do not fully match the called genes, so a read error is possible. The chain couples TRBV30 to TRBJ1-2, with 11 bases aligning to TRBD1. Germline V CDR1 and CDR2: GTSNPN, SVGIG (reference sequence). The CDR3 is made up of 13 amino acids. CDR3 residues: CAWTGGVSYGYTF. The CDR3 DNA is TGTGCGTGGACAGGGGGCGTTTCCTATGGCTACACCTTC.

The chain is built from TRBV18 and TRBJ2-3; a weak D match, TRBD2 (6 bases). The germline V gene encodes CDR1 KGHSH and CDR2 LQKENI. V lost 3 bases and J lost 4, with 14 bases in between. The CDR3 contains 15 residues. CDR3 in DNA: TGTGCCAGCTCACCCCCAGCGGGTGGTTCAGATACGCAGTATTTT. Its protein product is CASSPPAGGSDTQYF. The entire variable domain, with the rest obtained from reference TRBV18 and TRBJ2-3, is as follows: NAGVMQNPRHLVRRRGQEARLRCSPMKGHSHVYWYRQLPEEGLKFMVYLQKENIIDESGMPKERFSAEFPKEGPSILRIQQVVRGDSAAYFCASSPPAGGSDTQYFGPGTRLTVL.

This clonotype occurred a few times. Given the absence of the conserved phenylalanine or tryptophan at the CDR3 end, a read error is likely. The limits of the CDR3 on the DNA are not certain, so only TCRdb's listed CDR3 is given. The chain carries TRBV25-1 and TRBJ1-1. The CDR3 has 9 amino acids, counting both end residues. Germline-derived CDR1 and CDR2 are MGHDK and SYGVNS. CDR3 in amino acids: CASTYCGPG.